The next 14 T cell receptor beta chains were all read from a single sample in a study of regulatory T cells in long-lasting Graves disease. Time point given: newly diagnosed GD, antithyroid drugs for less than 3 months. From PBMCs, RNA was extracted and then used to make the TCR library. Library construction for TCR beta used iRepertoire HTBI primers and Arm-PCR of CDR3 regions. Using its own MiXCR run on the multiplex PCR reads, TCRdb lists one record per CDR3 protein. The sample lists about 400,000 distinct CDR3 sequences, roughly 15% occurring once. This sample comprised peripheral blood mononuclear cells (PBMCs), obtained at new diagnosis, from a patient treated with antithyroid drugs. The receptors were gathered from a female donor with Graves disease.

The chain carries TRBV7-2 and TRBJ2-1; 10 bases map to TRBD2. The CDR3 spans 15 residues. The J segment lost 9 bases and the V segment lost 7 bases, leaving 12 bases of the junction unmatched. Germline CDR1 is SGHTA and CDR2 is FQGNSA. DNA of the CDR3: TGTGCCAGCACTCGTCTAGCGGGAGTGGATGTTGAGCAGTTCTTC. This translates into CASTRLAGVDVEQFF.

This clonotype has more than one count but fewer than ten. Its ends do not fully match the called genes, so a read error is possible. The chain links TRBV19 to TRBJ1-1; weak D call: TRBD1 (5 bases). Germline CDR1 and CDR2: LNHDA and SQIVND (reference sequence). The CDR3 length is 15 residues. The CDR3 DNA is TGTGCCAGTGGTATCGGTGCAGGGACGAACACTGAAGCTTTCTTT. Amino acid sequence: CASGIGAGTNTEAFF.

The chain is built from TRBV12-3 or TRBV12-4 and TRBJ1-1; D possibly corresponds to TRBD1 (6 bases). Trimming pared 6 bases from V and 0 bases from J, leaving 11 bases between. The CDR3 loop spans 14 amino acids. The CDR3 loop reads CASRVDSMNTEAFF. As DNA, the CDR3 is TGTGCCAGCAGAGTGGACAGTATGAACACTGAAGCTTTCTTT.

The chain recombines TRBV9 with TRBJ1-2; no definite D call. The germline V gene encodes CDR1 SGDLS and CDR2 YYNGEE. Trimming took off 4 bases at V and 4 bases at J, with 17 bases between the two ends. The CDR3 covers 15 residues. The DNA for the CDR3 is TGTGCCAGCAGCCCCTACCCCAGGAGCGGCTATGGCTACACCTTC. Translating it yields CASSPYPRSGYGYTF.

This clonotype was counted many times. The chain employs TRBV5-6 and TRBJ1-2, with D uncertain. Germline lookup yields CDR1 SGHDT and CDR2 YYEEEE. Trimming removed 1 base from V and 3 bases from J, with 4 bases in between. The CDR3 extends over 12 amino acids. The CDR3: CASSLRDYGYTF. For the CDR3, the DNA is TGTGCCAGCAGCTTGCGTGACTATGGCTACACCTTC. Variable domain in full (rest from reference TRBV5-6 and TRBJ1-2): DAGVTQSPTHLIKTRGQQVTLRCSPKSGHDTVSWYQQALGQGPQFIFQYYEEEERQRGNFPDRFSGHQFPNYSSELNVNALLLGDSALYLCASSLRDYGYTFGSGTRLTVV.

The table lists this clonotype with many counts. A much larger clone differs from this one at a single base, so this may be a read error. This rearrangement joins TRBV6-1 to TRBJ1-1; D is perhaps TRBD1 (6 bases). Germline loops: CDR1 MNHNS, CDR2 SASEGT. The CDR3 runs 12 residues. Trimming shortened V by 5 bases and J by 4 bases, and 8 bases separated the two germline ends. The CDR3 bases are TGTGCCAGCAGTACAGGGCCCACTGAAGCTTTCTTT. Protein sequence: CASSTGPTEAFF.

The V gene is TRBV4-3, the J gene TRBJ2-1; tentatively, D is TRBD2 (7 bases). The germline V gene encodes CDR1 LGHNA and CDR2 YSLEER. The CDR3 runs 18 residues. Trimming left V 1 base short and J 6 bases short, with 22 bases between. CDR3 sequence (DNA): TGCGCCAGCAGCCAAGTAAGGGGGGGCAGCCGAGGGGGCAATGAGCAGTTCTTC. Its translation: CASSQVRGGSRGGNEQFF.

This clonotype occurred many times. The chain employs TRBV5-5 and TRBJ2-6, with no clear D. This CDR3 has 14 amino acids. The germline CDR1 and CDR2 sequences are SGHKS and YYEKEE (reference sequence). V lost 2 bases and J 0 bases, leaving 3 bases between the germline ends. CDR3 protein: CASSFPSGANVLTF. CDR3 DNA: TGTGCCAGCAGCTTTCCCTCTGGGGCCAACGTCCTGACTTTC. Together with reference TRBV5-5 and TRBJ2-6, the CDR3 gives the full variable domain: DAGVTQSPTHLIKTRGQQVTLRCSPISGHKSVSWYQQVLGQGPQFIFQYYEKEERGRGNFPDRFSARQFPNYSSELNVNALLLGDSALYLCASSFPSGANVLTFGAGSRLTVL.

At least ten counts were recorded for this clonotype. The chain couples TRBV28 to TRBJ1-1; no definite D call. CDR3 length: 17 amino acids. The V end lost 5 bases, the J end lost 0 bases, and 19 bases lay between the germline ends. The germline gives CDR1 MDHEN, CDR2 SYDVKM. The CDR3 nucleotides read TGTGCCAGCAGTCCAGCTTACAGAGGTCCAATGAACACTGAAGCTTTCTTT. Its translation is CASSPAYRGPMNTEAFF.

The chain employs TRBV20-1 and TRBJ2-3; 8 bases align to TRBD1. The CDR3 has 14 amino acids. The germline CDR1 and CDR2 sequences are DFQATT and SNEGSKA (reference sequence). J gave up 1 base and V 5 bases, and 5 bases lay outside the gene matches. CDR3: CSAADRVGTDTQYF. DNA for the CDR3: TGCAGTGCTGCGGACAGGGTGGGCACAGATACGCAGTATTTT.

The chain joins TRBV28 to TRBJ1-1; a possible D gene is TRBD1 (6 bases). Per germline, CDR1 MDHEN and CDR2 SYDVKM. This CDR3 has 13 amino acids. V shed 8 bases and J shed 3 bases, with 13 bases lying between them. The CDR3 protein is CASGLRGYTEAFF. The CDR3 region has the DNA TGTGCCAGCGGACTCAGGGGTTACACTGAAGCTTTCTTT.

The sample holds many counts of this clonotype. This chain links TRBV4-1 with TRBJ1-1; D may be TRBD1 (6 bases). The length of the CDR3 is 15 residues. V was shortened by 2 bases and J by 5 bases, with 15 bases between the two germline ends. Germline values: CDR1 MGHRA, CDR2 YSYEKL. CDR3 bases: TGCGCCAGCAGCCAACGACAGACACAGGGAACTGAAGCTTTCTTT. Translated: CASSQRQTQGTEAFF.

In its sample, this clonotype was seen many times. The rearrangement joins TRBV5-1 to TRBJ1-1, with D perhaps matching TRBD1 (6 bases). Trimming removed 1 base from V and 6 bases from J, with 10 bases in between. The CDR3 covers 13 residues. From germline, CDR1 is SGHRS and CDR2 YFSETQ. CDR3 sequence reads: CASSLLGGPEAFF. The DNA of the CDR3 is TGCGCCAGCAGCTTGTTGGGGGGGCCTGAAGCTTTCTTT.

This sequence joins TRBV3-1 and TRBJ1-1; no reliable D call. There are 15 residues in the CDR3. Trimming took off 0 bases at V and 1 base at J, with 9 bases between the two ends. Germline CDR1 reads LGHDT; CDR2 reads YNNKEL (reference sequence). CDR3 protein: CASSQDGVGNTEAFF. CDR3 sequence (DNA): TGTGCCAGCAGCCAAGACGGGGTTGGGAACACTGAAGCTTTCTTT.